This is a list of T cell receptor beta chains from one sample in a study of PD-L1 blockade in urothelial cancer. Using immunoSEQ multiplex PCR, the repertoire was profiled, and TCRdb retains in-frame clones only, with some absent. This table has some 45,000 clones, around nine tenths appearing once. The input for sequencing was PBMCs, taken around atezolizumab (anti-PD-L1) treatment. The receptors here all came from a donor at least 40 years old with urothelial cancer. The conserved cysteine and the conserved F or W are not part of the CDR3 here. Each record gives: V gene, J gene, CDR3 protein.

TRBV6-4	TRBJ2-2	ASSETGQGGTGELF
TRBV5-8	TRBJ2-3	ASSLDTASTDTQY
TRBV19	TRBJ1-2	ASSIGGAYGYT
TRBV7-2	TRBJ2-1	ASSSASSDEQF
TRBV11-1	TRBJ2-3	ASSKGLAADTQY
TRBV18	TRBJ1-1	ASSQEGGMNTEAF
TRBV13	TRBJ2-7	ASSPPRRAYEQY
TRBV30	TRBJ1-2	AWRGQGNYGYT
TRBV18	TRBJ2-1	ASSPRQADNEQF
TRBV19	TRBJ2-7	ASSGQGWSEQY
TRBV7-6	TRBJ1-5	ASSLGDRVNQAQH
TRBV6-5	TRBJ2-5	ASSYSNSQETQY
TRBV30	TRBJ2-3	AWRASGRRHTQY
TRBV4-1	TRBJ1-2	ASSQDHRPGSPYGYT
TRBV29-1	TRBJ1-1	STSRVNTEAF
TRBV14	TRBJ2-7	ASSQVWRGHEQY
TRBV30	TRBJ1-3	AGIFGNTIY
TRBV27	TRBJ2-3	ASSLAGGRGDTQY
TRBV5-6	TRBJ2-5	ASSQIPWAGVGETQY
TRBV6-6	TRBJ2-6	ASGLAGYSGANVLT
TRBV14	TRBJ2-5	ASSPLGGGTQY
TRBV9	TRBJ2-3	ASSVGGGGGSDTQY
TRBV2	TRBJ2-2	ASSEALPAVPGSNTGELF
TRBV7-2	TRBJ2-3	ASSLSLTDTQY
TRBV11-1	TRBJ2-2	ASSPTSGSGTGELF
TRBV10-3	TRBJ2-1	AISTGTSGYLSLDEQF
TRBV4-3	TRBJ2-2	ASSQVIAGGGTGELF
TRBV5-1	TRBJ2-5	ASNRGGNGAQETQY
TRBV6-1	TRBJ1-1	ASRDGGAGNTEAF